What follows are 18 T cell receptor beta chains derived from one specimen sequenced in a study of spatial heterogeneity in lung cancer. Time point meaning: sample taken at primary tumor resection. The authors sequenced whole RNA from tumor, nontumor lung or frozen PBMC without sorting. TCRdb reanalysed the 5' RACE reads using MiXCR and keeps one entry per CDR3 protein. The sample lists approximately 40,000 distinct CDR3 sequences; roughly 13% were seen once. Sequenced here: PBMCs, sampled at surgery. The receptors shown here come from a male donor with early-stage non-small cell lung cancer.

As to this clonotype: A read error may explain this, as a much larger clone is one base away. This chain joins TRBV9 and TRBJ2-3, with TRBD2 matching 7 bases. Germline CDR1 is SGDLS and CDR2 is YYNGEE. The V segment lost 3 bases and the J segment 4 bases; nucleotides outside the gene matches: 8. This CDR3 comprises 15 residues. CDR3 bases: TGTGCCAGCAGCGCCCGGATTAGCGGGTCAGATACGCAGTATTTT. Protein product: CASSARISGSDTQYF. The complete variable domain, with remaining parts taken from reference TRBV9 and TRBJ2-3, reads DSGVTQTPKHLITATGQRVTLRCSPRSGDLSVYWYQQSLDQGLQFLIQYYNGEERAKGNILERFSAQQFPDLHSELNLSSLELGDSALYFCASSARISGSDTQYFGPGTRLTVL.

This clonotype was counted only a few times. V gene TRBV5-1 combines with J gene TRBJ1-5, with D perhaps matching TRBD1 (5 bases). The V end was cut by 1 base, the J end by 1 base, with 12 bases between. This CDR3 is built from 16 residues. CDR1 and CDR2 (germline): SGHRS, YFSETQ. The CDR3 region is CASSLMGVSSNQPQHF. DNA for the CDR3: TGCGCCAGCAGCTTGATGGGGGTATCAAGCAATCAGCCCCAGCATTTT.

A few counts support this clonotype. The rearrangement joins TRBV4-1 to TRBJ1-5; the match to TRBD1 covers 8 bases. The CDR3 runs 16 residues. V was clipped by 1 base and J by 4 bases; unmatched bases: 6. Germline-derived CDR1 and CDR2 are MGHRA and YSYEKL. The CDR3 DNA reads TGCGCCAGCAGCCAAGGACAGGGGTGGGGGAATCAGCCCCAGCATTTT. Encoded protein: CASSQGQGWGNQPQHF.

The chain recombines TRBV7-2 with TRBJ1-4, with TRBD1 matching over 7 bases. Trimming took 4 bases from V and 8 from J; bases not matched to a gene: 10. The CDR3 is 15 amino acids. Germline V gives CDR1 SGHTA, CDR2 FQGNSA. As DNA, the CDR3 is TGTGCCAGCAGCTCCGACAGGGCCCCCCGCGAAAAACTGTTTTTT. Amino acids: CASSSDRAPREKLFF.

CDR3 in amino acids: CASSEGYRDYGYTF. The CDR3 region has the DNA TGTGCCAGCAGTGAGGGTTACAGGGACTATGGCTACACCTTC. The chain links TRBV2 to TRBJ1-2; D possibly corresponds to TRBD1 (6 bases). The CDR3 covers 14 residues. With 3 bases removed from V and 3 bases from J, the gap between germline ends came to 11 bases. Germline CDR1 SNHLY, CDR2 FYNNEI.

Only a few counts were recorded for this clonotype. The rearrangement joins TRBV20-1 to TRBJ2-5, with 13 bases that match TRBD2. From germline, CDR1 is DFQATT and CDR2 SNEGSKA (reference sequence). The CDR3 consists of 15 residues. Germline trimming cut 3 bases from V and 0 bases from J; bases unmatched to any gene: 1. The DNA of the CDR3 is TGCAGTGCTAGGGGACTAGCGGGGAACCAAGAGACCCAGTACTTC. Translating gives CSARGLAGNQETQYF.

The table lists this clonotype with many counts. This chain links TRBV11-2 with TRBJ2-7; 11 bases fit TRBD2. J was trimmed by 4 bases and V by 5 bases; bases with no gene match: 13. CDR1 SGHAT and CDR2 FQNNGV come from the germline V gene. This CDR3 contains 17 residues. As DNA, the CDR3 is TGTGCCAGCAGCCGCGGACTTACTAGCGGGGGACGATACGAGCAGTACTTC. Translation gives CASSRGLTSGGRYEQYF.

The CDR3 coding sequence is TGCGCCAGCAGCTTGGACTCCCGCCAGACATATGGCTACACCTTC. Translating gives CASSLDSRQTYGYTF. This rearrangement joins TRBV5-1 to TRBJ1-2, with D unresolved. Per the germline V gene, CDR1 is SGHRS and CDR2 is YFSETQ. V lost 0 bases and J 5 bases, leaving 14 bases between the germline ends. The CDR3 length is 15 residues. The full variable domain, with the rest looked up from reference TRBV5-1 and TRBJ1-2, is KAGVTQTPRYLIKTRGQQVTLSCSPISGHRSVSWYQQTPGQGLQFLFEYFSETQRNKGNFPGRFSGRQFSNSRSEMNVSTLELGDSALYLCASSLDSRQTYGYTFGSGTRLTVV.

This clonotype was seen more than once but under ten times. The chain couples TRBV30 to TRBJ1-1, with D possibly being TRBD1 (5 bases). V shed 1 base and J shed 10 bases, with 10 bases lying between them. Germline V gives CDR1 GTSNPN, CDR2 SVGIG (reference sequence). The CDR3 covers 11 residues. The CDR3 loop reads CAWSEMRGAFF. The CDR3 DNA reads TGTGCCTGGAGTGAAATGAGGGGAGCTTTCTTT.

The chain is built from TRBV7-9 and TRBJ2-1; maybe TRBD2 (6 bases). CDR3 length equals 20 residues. V was cut by 5 bases and J by 1 base, with 27 bases left in between. Per the germline V gene, CDR1 is SEHNR and CDR2 is FQNEAQ (reference sequence). Written as DNA, the CDR3 is TGTGCCAGCAGCCCGAATTCGCCTGCCGAACCCCGGGGGTCCTACAATGAGCAGTTCTTC. It is translated as CASSPNSPAEPRGSYNEQFF.

This clonotype was detected many times. The chain links TRBV29-1 to TRBJ2-1, with a tentative D call TRBD2 (6 bases). V shed 0 bases and J shed 2 bases, with 14 bases lying between them. Looked up from germline, CDR1 is SQVTM and CDR2 is ANQGSEA. The CDR3 runs 16 residues. CDR3 amino acids: CSVEDPAGTTYNEQFF. The CDR3 bases are TGCAGCGTTGAAGATCCGGCGGGGACGACCTACAATGAGCAGTTCTTC.

This clonotype was seen many times. V usage is TRBV20-1 and J usage is TRBJ2-1; D is ambiguous. This CDR3 is built from 11 residues. Germline V gene lookup returns CDR1 DFQATT and CDR2 SNEGSKA (reference sequence). The V and J ends lost 6 bases and 3 bases respectively, with 6 bases between them. Written as DNA, the CDR3 is TGCAGTGCCAACGACTACAATGAGCAGTTCTTC. It encodes CSANDYNEQFF.

This clonotype was detected only a few times. The rearrangement joins TRBV3-1 to TRBJ2-3; 8 bases map to TRBD2. Germline trimming cut 4 bases from V and 4 bases from J; bases unmatched to any gene: 7. The germline gives CDR1 LGHDT, CDR2 YNNKEL (reference sequence). The CDR3 is 15 amino acids. The CDR3 sequence: CASSLTSGPSDTQYF. CDR3 in DNA: TGTGCCAGCAGCCTCACTAGCGGACCTTCAGATACGCAGTATTTT.

This clonotype was seen only once. The chain carries TRBV6-5 and TRBJ1-6, with no clear D. The CDR3 extends over 13 amino acids. Germline assignment: CDR1 MNHEY and CDR2 SVGAGI. V lost 10 bases and J lost 7, with 14 bases in between. The CDR3 DNA sequence: TGTGCCACTGGCCCGGACCTGAATTCACCCCTCCACTTT. Translated: CATGPDLNSPLHF.

The sample holds a few counts of this clonotype. V and J are TRBV2 and TRBJ2-4; the D is unclear. CDR3 length: 14 amino acids. CDR1 is SNHLY, CDR2 FYNNEI, per germline. The V end lost 1 base, the J end lost 0 bases, and 4 bases lay between the germline ends. CDR3 sequence reads: CASSEGLAKNIQYF. The CDR3 DNA sequence: TGTGCCAGCAGTGAAGGGCTAGCCAAAAACATTCAGTACTTC. The variable domain in full, completed from reference TRBV2 and TRBJ2-4, reads EPEVTQTPSHQVTQMGQEVILRCVPISNHLYFYWYRQILGQKVEFLVSFYNNEISEKSEIFDDQFSVERPDGSNFTLKIRSTKLEDSAMYFCASSEGLAKNIQYFGAGTRLSVL.

This clonotype was seen at least ten times. The V and J genes are TRBV29-1 and TRBJ2-2, with TRBD1 identical over 8 bases. The CDR3 runs to 13 residues. The germline V gene has CDR1 SQVTM and CDR2 ANQGSEA. Trimming removed 8 bases from V and 4 bases from J; junction bases left unmatched: 6. The CDR3 sequence is CSTTGAGTGELFF. CDR3 sequence (DNA): TGCAGCACGACAGGGGCGGGCACCGGGGAGCTGTTTTTT.

Ten or more counts support this clonotype. This chain joins TRBV7-2 and TRBJ1-2; D unclear. The CDR3 has 14 residues. V was pared by 1 base and J by 5 bases, with 11 bases between. CDR1 is SGHTA, CDR2 FQGNSA, per germline. The CDR3 here is CASSLETGHYGYTF. DNA for the CDR3: TGTGCCAGCAGCTTAGAGACTGGCCATTATGGCTACACCTTC.

The rearrangement links TRBV5-1 to TRBJ1-5, with 7 bases matching TRBD1. Looked up from germline, CDR1 is SGHRS and CDR2 is YFSETQ. The CDR3 consists of 13 residues. Trimming at V came to 4 bases and at J to 3 bases, leaving 1 base not matched to a gene. The CDR3 DNA reads as TGCGCCAGCAGCAGGGGGCTCAATCAGCCCCAGCATTTT. Protein sequence: CASSRGLNQPQHF.